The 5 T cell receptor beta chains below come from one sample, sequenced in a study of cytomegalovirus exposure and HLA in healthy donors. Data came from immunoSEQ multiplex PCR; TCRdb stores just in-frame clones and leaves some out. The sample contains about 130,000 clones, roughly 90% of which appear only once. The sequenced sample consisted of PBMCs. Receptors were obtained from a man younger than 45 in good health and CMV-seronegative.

The CDR3 DNA reads TGTGCCAGCAGCTTACCGAGTCAGCCCCAGCATTTT. It specifies CASSLPSQPQHF. The chain carries TRBV7-2 and TRBJ1-5, with D uncertain. Per the germline V gene, CDR1 is SGHTA and CDR2 is FQGNSA. The CDR3 length is 12 residues. Trimming shortened V by 2 bases and J by 6 bases, and 5 bases separated the two germline ends.

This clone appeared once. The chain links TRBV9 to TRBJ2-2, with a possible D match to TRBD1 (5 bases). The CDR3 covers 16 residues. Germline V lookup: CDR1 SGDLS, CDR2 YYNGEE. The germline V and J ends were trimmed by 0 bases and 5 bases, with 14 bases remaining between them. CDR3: CASSVGLGKGTGELFF. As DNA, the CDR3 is TGTGCCAGCAGCGTAGGTTTGGGTAAGGGGACCGGGGAGCTGTTTTTT.

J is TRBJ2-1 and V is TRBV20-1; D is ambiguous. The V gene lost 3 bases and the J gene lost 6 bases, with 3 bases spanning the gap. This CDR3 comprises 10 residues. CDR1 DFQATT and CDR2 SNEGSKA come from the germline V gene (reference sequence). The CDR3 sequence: CSASLNEQFF. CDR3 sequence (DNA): TGCAGTGCTAGTCTCAATGAGCAGTTCTTC.

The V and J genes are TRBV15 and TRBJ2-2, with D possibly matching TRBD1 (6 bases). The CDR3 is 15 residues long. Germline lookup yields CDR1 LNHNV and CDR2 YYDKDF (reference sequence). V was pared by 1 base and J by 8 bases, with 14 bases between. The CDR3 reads CATSRGTNRAGELFF. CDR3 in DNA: TGTGCCACCAGCAGAGGGACCAACAGGGCGGGGGAGCTGTTTTTT.

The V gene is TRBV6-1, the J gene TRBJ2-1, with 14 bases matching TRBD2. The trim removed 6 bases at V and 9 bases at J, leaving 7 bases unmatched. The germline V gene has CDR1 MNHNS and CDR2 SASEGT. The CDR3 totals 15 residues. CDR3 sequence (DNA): TGTGCCAGCAGAATAGGACTAGCGGGAGGTGTTGAGCAGTTCTTC. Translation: CASRIGLAGGVEQFF.